Shown below are 4 T cell receptor beta chains from a single sample sequenced in a study of T-cell memory formation after mild COVID-19. TCRdb reprocessed the 5' RACE reads with MiXCR, giving one entry per CDR3 protein. The table records about 340,000 distinct CDR3 sequences, under 15% of them present only once. Input material: PBMCs or a T cell subset sorted from them (not recorded which). The receptors stem from a man aged 18 to 30 who had mild COVID-19 (a few samples of this study predate the infection). Cell type and time point are not known.

The chain couples TRBV7-3 to TRBJ2-2; D possibly corresponds to TRBD1 (5 bases). Between the trimmed V and J ends, which lost 6 bases and 0 bases, there was a span of 20 bases. CDR1 and CDR2 (germline): SGHTA, FQGTGA. The CDR3 runs to 18 residues. CDR3 amino acids: CASSTPPGKFANTGELFF. In DNA form, the CDR3 reads TGTGCCAGCAGTACCCCCCCAGGGAAATTCGCGAACACCGGGGAGCTGTTTTTT.

V and J are TRBV29-1 and TRBJ2-7; TRBD2 is a possible D gene (5 bases). This CDR3 contains 13 residues. The V end was cut by 4 bases, the J end by 2 bases, with 12 bases between. Germline V gene data show CDR1 as SQVTM and CDR2 as ANQGSEA. The CDR3, as DNA: TGCAGCGTTGTACCGCCGGGAACCTACGAGCAGTACTTC. Translating it yields CSVVPPGTYEQYF.

This sequence joins TRBV5-1 and TRBJ2-7; unclear D gene. The CDR3 length is 13 residues. The germline V gene has CDR1 SGHRS and CDR2 YFSETQ. V lost 2 bases to trimming and J lost 7 bases, with 13 bases between them. CDR3 sequence: CASSLSLTGEQYV. The CDR3 coding sequence is TGCGCCAGCAGCTTATCGTTGACTGGTGAGCAGTACGTC.

This sequence joins TRBV9 and TRBJ1-1; no reliable D call. CDR3 size: 15 residues. CDR1 is SGDLS and CDR2 is YYNGEE in the germline V gene. Deletions cut 0 bases from V and 2 bases from J, with 11 bases between. CDR3: CASSVEPQENTEAFF. CDR3 DNA sequence: TGTGCCAGCAGCGTAGAACCCCAGGAAAACACTGAAGCTTTCTTT.